The clone carrying this TCR beta chain appeared many times. Its antigen is unidentified. The data derive from a study of T-cell reconstitution after alpha-beta-depleted transplantation in children. The CDR3 length is 11 residues. Trimming pared 4 bases from V and 6 bases from J, leaving 8 bases between. CDR1 and CDR2 from the germline V gene are SQVTM and ANQGSEA. Library preparation (for TCRbeta) was performed with unique molecular identifiers. Each CDR3 protein gets one entry after TCRdb re-called the PCR reads with MiXCR. The table lists more than 100,000 distinct CDR3 sequences, 20% to 25% of them singletons. Study-wide results and limits: In patients about two months after transplant, alpha-beta T cells reportedly arose from several hundred expanded graft clones.

The receptor's source is a male patient between 2 and 9 years old who had a stem cell transplant for chronic granulomatous disease, so the T cells may come from the graft donor. The sample consisted of PBMCs, mostly from graft donor cells, taken 180 days after TCRalphabeta/CD19-depleted stem cell transplant. The chain links TRBV29-1 to TRBJ2-3, with D uncertain. CDR3 sequence: CSVAWSDTQYF. Here the CDR3 DNA reads TGCAGCGTTGCGTGGTCGGATACGCAGTATTTT.